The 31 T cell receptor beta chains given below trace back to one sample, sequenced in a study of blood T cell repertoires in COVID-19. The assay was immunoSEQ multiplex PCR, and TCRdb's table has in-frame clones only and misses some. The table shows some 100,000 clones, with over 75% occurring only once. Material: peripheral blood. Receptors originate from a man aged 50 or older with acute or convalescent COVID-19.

Here the CDR3 reads CASSLGAPHEQYF. As DNA, the CDR3 is TGCGCCAGCAGCCTCGGTGCCCCCCACGAGCAGTACTTC. This chain uses TRBV5-1 with TRBJ2-7; D gene uncertain. Per germline, CDR1 SGHRS and CDR2 YFSETQ. The CDR3 has 13 residues. The V end lost 4 bases, the J end lost 5 bases, and 13 bases lay between the germline ends. Looking up the rest from reference TRBV5-1 and TRBJ2-7 gives the full variable domain: KAGVTQTPRYLIKTRGQQVTLSCSPISGHRSVSWYQQTPGQGLQFLFEYFSETQRNKGNFPGRFSGRQFSNSRSEMNVSTLELGDSALYLCASSLGAPHEQYFGPGTRLTVT.

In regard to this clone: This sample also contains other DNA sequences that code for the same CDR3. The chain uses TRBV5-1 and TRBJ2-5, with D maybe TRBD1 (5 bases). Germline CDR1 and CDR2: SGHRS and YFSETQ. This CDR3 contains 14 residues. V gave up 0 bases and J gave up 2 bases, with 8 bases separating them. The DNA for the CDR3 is TGCGCCAGCAGCTTGGGGACACTACAAGAGACCCAGTACTTC. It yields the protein CASSLGTLQETQYF.

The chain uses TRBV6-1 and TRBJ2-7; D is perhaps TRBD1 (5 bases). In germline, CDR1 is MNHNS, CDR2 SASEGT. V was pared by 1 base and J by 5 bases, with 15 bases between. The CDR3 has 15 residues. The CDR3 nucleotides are TGTGCCAGCAGTGAAGAGAGACAGCGTTTCCACGAGCAGTACTTC. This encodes CASSEERQRFHEQYF.

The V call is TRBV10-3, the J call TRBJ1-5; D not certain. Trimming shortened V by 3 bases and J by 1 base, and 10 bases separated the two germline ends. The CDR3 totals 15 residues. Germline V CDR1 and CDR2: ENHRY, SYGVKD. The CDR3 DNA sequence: TGTGCCATCAGTGACCAATCTAACAGCAATCAGCCCCAGCATTTT. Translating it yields CAISDQSNSNQPQHF.

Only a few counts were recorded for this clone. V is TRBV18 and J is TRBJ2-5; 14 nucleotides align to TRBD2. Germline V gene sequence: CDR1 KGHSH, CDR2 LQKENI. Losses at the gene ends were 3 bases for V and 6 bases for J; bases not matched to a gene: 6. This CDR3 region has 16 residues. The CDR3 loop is CASSPQGTSGSKTQYF. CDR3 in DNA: TGTGCCAGCTCACCCCAAGGGACTAGCGGGAGTAAGACCCAGTACTTC. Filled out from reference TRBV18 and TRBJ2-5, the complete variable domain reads NAGVMQNPRHLVRRRGQEARLRCSPMKGHSHVYWYRQLPEEGLKFMVYLQKENIIDESGMPKERFSAEFPKEGPSILRIQQVVRGDSAAYFCASSPQGTSGSKTQYFGPGTRLLVL.

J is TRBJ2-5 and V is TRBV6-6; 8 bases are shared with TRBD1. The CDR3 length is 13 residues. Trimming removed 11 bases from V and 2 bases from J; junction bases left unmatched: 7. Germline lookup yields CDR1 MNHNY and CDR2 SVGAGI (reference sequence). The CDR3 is CAGRRDRQETQYF. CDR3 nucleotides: TGTGCCGGGAGGAGGGACAGGCAAGAGACCCAGTACTTC.

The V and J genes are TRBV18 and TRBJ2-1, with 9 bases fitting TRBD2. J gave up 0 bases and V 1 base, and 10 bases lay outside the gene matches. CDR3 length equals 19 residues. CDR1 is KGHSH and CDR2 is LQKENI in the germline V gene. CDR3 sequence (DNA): TGTGCCAGCTCACCACTCGATAGCGGGAGAATACGCTCCTACAATGAGCAGTTCTTC. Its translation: CASSPLDSGRIRSYNEQFF.

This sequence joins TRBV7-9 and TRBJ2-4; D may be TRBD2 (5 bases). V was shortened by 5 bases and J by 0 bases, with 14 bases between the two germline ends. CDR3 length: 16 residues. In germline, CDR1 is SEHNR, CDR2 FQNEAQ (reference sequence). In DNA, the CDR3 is TGTGCCAGCAGCCCTAGGACTGACCTAGCCAAAAACATTCAGTACTTC. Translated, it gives CASSPRTDLAKNIQYF.

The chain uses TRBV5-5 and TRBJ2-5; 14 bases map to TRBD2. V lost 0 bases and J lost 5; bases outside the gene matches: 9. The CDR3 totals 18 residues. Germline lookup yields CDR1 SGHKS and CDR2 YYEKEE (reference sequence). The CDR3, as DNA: TGTGCCAGCAGCTTGGCGGCGACTAGCGGGGGGGCCCGCGAGACCCAGTACTTC. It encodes CASSLAATSGGARETQYF.

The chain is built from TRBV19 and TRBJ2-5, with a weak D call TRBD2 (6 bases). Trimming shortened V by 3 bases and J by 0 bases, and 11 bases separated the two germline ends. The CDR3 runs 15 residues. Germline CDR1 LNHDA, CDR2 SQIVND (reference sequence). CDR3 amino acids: CASSIEGGDQETQYF. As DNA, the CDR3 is TGTGCCAGTAGTATCGAAGGCGGGGACCAAGAGACCCAGTACTTC.

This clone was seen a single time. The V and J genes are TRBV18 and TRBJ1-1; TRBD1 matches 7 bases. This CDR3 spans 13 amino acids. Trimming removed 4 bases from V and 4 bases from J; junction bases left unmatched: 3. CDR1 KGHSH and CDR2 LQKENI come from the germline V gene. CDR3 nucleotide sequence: TGTGCCAGCTCACAGGGGGCGCGCACTGAAGCTTTCTTT. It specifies CASSQGARTEAFF. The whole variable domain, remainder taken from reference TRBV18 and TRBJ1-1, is NAGVMQNPRHLVRRRGQEARLRCSPMKGHSHVYWYRQLPEEGLKFMVYLQKENIIDESGMPKERFSAEFPKEGPSILRIQQVVRGDSAAYFCASSQGARTEAFFGQGTRLTVV.

CDR3 sequence: CASRIPGGKGNQPQHF. The CDR3 DNA sequence: TGTGCCAGCAGGATACCAGGGGGAAAGGGCAATCAGCCCCAGCATTTT. The chain carries TRBV28 and TRBJ1-5; TRBD1 matches at 7 bases. The germline V gene encodes CDR1 MDHEN and CDR2 SYDVKM. The V segment lost 6 bases and the J segment 2 bases; nucleotides outside the gene matches: 10. The CDR3 spans 16 residues.

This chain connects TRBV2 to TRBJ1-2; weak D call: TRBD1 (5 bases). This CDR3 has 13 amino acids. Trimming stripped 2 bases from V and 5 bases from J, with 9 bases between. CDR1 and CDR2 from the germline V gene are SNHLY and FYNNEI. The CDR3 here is CASSELQEYGYTF. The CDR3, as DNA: TGTGCCAGCAGTGAACTACAGGAATATGGCTACACCTTC.

The CDR3 coding sequence is TGTGCCAGCAGCCCCAGGGTATCGAACACCGGGGAGCTGTTTTTT. Protein: CASSPRVSNTGELFF. V gene TRBV9 combines with J gene TRBJ2-2; D is possibly TRBD1 (5 bases). This CDR3 is 15 amino acids long. Germline V gives CDR1 SGDLS, CDR2 YYNGEE. The V end was cut by 4 bases, the J end by 0 bases, with 10 bases between.

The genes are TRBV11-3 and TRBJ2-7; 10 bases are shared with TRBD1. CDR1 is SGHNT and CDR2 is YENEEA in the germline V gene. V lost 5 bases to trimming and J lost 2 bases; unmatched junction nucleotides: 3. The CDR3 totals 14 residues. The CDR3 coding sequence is TGTGCCAGCAGCACCGGGACAGGGGCCTACGAGCAGTACTTC. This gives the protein CASSTGTGAYEQYF.

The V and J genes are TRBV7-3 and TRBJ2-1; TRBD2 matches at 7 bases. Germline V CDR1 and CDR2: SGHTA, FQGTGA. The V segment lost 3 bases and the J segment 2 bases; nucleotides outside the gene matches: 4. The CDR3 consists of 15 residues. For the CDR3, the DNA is TGTGCCAGCAGCTTTACGGGAGGAACCTACAATGAGCAGTTCTTC. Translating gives CASSFTGGTYNEQFF.

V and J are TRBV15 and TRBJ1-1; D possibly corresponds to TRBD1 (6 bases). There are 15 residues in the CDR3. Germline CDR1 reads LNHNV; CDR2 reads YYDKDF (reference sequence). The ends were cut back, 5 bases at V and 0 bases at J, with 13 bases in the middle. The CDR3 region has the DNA TGTGCCACCAGCCGACCCGGGACATTGAACACTGAAGCTTTCTTT. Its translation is CATSRPGTLNTEAFF.

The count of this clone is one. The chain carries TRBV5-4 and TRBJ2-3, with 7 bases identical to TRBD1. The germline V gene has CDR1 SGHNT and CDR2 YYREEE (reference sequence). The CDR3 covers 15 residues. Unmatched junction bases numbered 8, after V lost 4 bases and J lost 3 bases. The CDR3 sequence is CASSVRQGSTDTQYF. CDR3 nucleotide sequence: TGTGCCAGCAGCGTAAGACAGGGCTCTACAGATACGCAGTATTTT.

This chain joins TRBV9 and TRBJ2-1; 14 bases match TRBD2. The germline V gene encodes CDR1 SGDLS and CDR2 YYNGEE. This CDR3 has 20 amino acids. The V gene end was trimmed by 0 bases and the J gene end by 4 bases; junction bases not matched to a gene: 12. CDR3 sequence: CASSVGRLAGGPLIYNEQFF. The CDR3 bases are TGTGCCAGCAGCGTAGGTAGACTAGCGGGGGGGCCCCTCATATACAATGAGCAGTTCTTC.

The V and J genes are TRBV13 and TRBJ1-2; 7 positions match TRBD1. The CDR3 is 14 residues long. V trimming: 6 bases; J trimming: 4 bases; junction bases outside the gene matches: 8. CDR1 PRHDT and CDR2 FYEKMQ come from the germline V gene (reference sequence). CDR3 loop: CASRASGTVYGYTF. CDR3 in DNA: TGTGCCAGCAGGGCCTCCGGGACAGTCTATGGCTACACCTTC.

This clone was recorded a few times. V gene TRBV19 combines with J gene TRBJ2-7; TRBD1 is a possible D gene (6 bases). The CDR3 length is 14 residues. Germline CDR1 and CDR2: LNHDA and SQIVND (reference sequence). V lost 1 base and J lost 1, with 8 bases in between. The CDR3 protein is CASSIVGTSYEQYF. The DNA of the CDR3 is TGTGCCAGTAGTATAGTTGGGACATCCTACGAGCAGTACTTC.

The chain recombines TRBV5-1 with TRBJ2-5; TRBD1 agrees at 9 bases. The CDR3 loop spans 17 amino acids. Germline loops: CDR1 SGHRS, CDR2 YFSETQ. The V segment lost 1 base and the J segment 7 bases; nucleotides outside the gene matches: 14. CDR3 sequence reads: CASSLLWDRVLSWTQYF. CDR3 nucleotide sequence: TGCGCCAGCAGCTTGCTTTGGGACAGGGTTCTATCTTGGACCCAGTACTTC.

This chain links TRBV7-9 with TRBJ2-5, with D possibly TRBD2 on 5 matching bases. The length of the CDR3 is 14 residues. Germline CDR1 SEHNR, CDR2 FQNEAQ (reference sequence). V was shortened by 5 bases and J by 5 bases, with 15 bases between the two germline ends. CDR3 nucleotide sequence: TGTGCCAGCAGCACCTCTAGCTTCCTGGAGACCCAGTACTTC. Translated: CASSTSSFLETQYF. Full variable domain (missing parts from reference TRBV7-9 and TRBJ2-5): DTGVSQNPRHKITKRGQNVTFRCDPISEHNRLYWYRQTLGQGPEFLTYFQNEAQLEKSRLLSDRFSAERPKGSFSTLEIQRTEQGDSAMYLCASSTSSFLETQYFGPGTRLLVL.

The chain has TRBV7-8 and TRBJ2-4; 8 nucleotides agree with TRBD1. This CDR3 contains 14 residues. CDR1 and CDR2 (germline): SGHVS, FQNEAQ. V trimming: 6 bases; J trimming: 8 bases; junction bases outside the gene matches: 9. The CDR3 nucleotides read TGTGCCAGCAGTTCGAGGACAGGGATGGACATTCAGTACTTC. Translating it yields CASSSRTGMDIQYF.

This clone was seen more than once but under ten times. The CDR3 sequence: CASRTGIADTQYF. CDR3 bases: TGCGCCAGCAGGACCGGGATTGCAGATACGCAGTATTTT. The chain has TRBV5-1 and TRBJ2-3, with D perhaps matching TRBD2 (5 bases). The CDR3 covers 13 residues. In germline, CDR1 is SGHRS, CDR2 YFSETQ. Deletions cut 5 bases from V and 4 bases from J, with 11 bases between.

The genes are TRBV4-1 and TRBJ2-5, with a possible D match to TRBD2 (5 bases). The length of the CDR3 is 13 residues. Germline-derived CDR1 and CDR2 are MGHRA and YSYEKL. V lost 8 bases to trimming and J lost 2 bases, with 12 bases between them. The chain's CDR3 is CASGRAVQETQYF. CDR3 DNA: TGCGCCAGCGGGAGAGCCGTTCAAGAGACCCAGTACTTC.

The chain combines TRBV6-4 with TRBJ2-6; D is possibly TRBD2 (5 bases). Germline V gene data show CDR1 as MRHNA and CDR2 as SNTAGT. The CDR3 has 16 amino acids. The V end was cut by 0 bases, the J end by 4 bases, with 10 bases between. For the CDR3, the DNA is TGTGCCAGCAGTGACTCGAGGGTGAGCGGGGCCAACGTCCTGACTTTC. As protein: CASSDSRVSGANVLTF.

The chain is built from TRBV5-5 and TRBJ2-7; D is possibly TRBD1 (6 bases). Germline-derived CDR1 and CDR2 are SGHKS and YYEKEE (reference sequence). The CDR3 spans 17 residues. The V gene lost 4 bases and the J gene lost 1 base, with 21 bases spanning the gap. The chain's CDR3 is CASSIQYGQPRSYEQYF. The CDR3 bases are TGTGCCAGCAGCATCCAATATGGACAGCCACGATCCTACGAGCAGTACTTC.

The CDR3 DNA reads TGTGCCAGCAGCTATTCCCATCCCAGGGTCCCCTATTCACCCCTCCACTTT. Its translation is CASSYSHPRVPYSPLHF. V gene TRBV7-8 combines with J gene TRBJ1-6; TRBD1 is a possible D gene (5 bases). The germline gives CDR1 SGHVS, CDR2 FQNEAQ. V was trimmed by 4 bases and J by 8 bases, leaving 21 bases between them. The CDR3 sequence is 17 residues long.

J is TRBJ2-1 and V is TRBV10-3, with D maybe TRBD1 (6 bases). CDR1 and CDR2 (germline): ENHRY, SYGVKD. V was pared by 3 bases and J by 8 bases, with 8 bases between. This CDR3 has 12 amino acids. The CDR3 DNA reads TGTGCCATCAGTGACGAGGGGGATGAGCAGTTCTTC. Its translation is CAISDEGDEQFF.

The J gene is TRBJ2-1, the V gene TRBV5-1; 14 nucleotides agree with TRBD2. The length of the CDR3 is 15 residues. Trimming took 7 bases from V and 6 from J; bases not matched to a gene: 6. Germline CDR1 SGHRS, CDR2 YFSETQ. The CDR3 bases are TGCGCCAGCTTATCCGGGACTAGCGGGAGCAATGAGCAGTTCTTC. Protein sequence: CASLSGTSGSNEQFF.